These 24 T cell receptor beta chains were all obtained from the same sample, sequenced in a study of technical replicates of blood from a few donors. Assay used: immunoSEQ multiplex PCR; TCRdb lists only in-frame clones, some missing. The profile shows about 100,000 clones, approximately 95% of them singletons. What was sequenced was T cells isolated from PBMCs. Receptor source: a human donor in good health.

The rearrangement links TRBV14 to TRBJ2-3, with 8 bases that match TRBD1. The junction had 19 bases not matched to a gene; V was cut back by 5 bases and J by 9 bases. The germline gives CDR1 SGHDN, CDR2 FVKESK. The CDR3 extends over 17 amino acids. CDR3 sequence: CASSSSGGTGLSGTQYF. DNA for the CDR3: TGTGCCAGCAGCTCATCAGGAGGGACAGGCTTGTCTGGCACGCAGTATTTT.

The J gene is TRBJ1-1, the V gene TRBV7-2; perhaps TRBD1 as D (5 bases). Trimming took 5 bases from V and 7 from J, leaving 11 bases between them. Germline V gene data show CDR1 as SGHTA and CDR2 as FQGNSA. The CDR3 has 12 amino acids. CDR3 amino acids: CASSPQDGEAFF. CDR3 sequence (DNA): TGTGCCAGCAGCCCACAGGACGGTGAAGCTTTCTTT. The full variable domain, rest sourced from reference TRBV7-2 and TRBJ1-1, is GAGVSQSPSNKVTEKGKDVELRCDPISGHTALYWYRQSLGQGLEFLIYFQGNSAPDKSGLPSDRFSAERTGGSVSTLTIQRTQQEDSAVYLCASSPQDGEAFFGQGTRLTVV.

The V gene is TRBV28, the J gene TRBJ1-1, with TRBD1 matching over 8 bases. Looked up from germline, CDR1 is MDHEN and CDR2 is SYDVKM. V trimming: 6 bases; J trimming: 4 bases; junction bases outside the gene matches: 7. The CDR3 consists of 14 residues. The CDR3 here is CASSPGGWGTEAFF. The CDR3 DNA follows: TGTGCCAGCAGCCCAGGGGGCTGGGGCACTGAAGCTTTCTTT. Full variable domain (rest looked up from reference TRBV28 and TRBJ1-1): DVKVTQSSRYLVKRTGEKVFLECVQDMDHENMFWYRQDPGLGLRLIYFSYDVKMKEKGDIPEGYSVSREKKERFSLILESASTNQTSMYLCASSPGGWGTEAFFGQGTRLTVV.

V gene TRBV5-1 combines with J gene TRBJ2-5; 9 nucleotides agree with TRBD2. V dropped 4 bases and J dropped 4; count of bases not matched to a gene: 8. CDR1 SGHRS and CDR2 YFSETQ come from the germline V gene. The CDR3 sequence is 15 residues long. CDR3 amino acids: CASSPPLAGLETQYF. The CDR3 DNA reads TGCGCCAGCAGCCCACCCCTAGCGGGGTTAGAGACCCAGTACTTC.

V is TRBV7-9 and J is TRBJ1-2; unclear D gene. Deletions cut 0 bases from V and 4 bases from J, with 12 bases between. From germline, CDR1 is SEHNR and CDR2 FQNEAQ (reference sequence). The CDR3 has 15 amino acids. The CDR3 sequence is CASSLARGQFYGYTF. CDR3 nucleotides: TGTGCCAGCAGCTTAGCGCGTGGGCAGTTCTATGGCTACACCTTC.

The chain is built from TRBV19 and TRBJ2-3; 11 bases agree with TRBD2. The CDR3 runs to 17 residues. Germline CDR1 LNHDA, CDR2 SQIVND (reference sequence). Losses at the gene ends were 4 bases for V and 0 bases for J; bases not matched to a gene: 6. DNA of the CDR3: TGTGCCAGTAGTAGGTTAGCGGGGGGGCGGAGCACAGATACGCAGTATTTT. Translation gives CASSRLAGGRSTDTQYF.

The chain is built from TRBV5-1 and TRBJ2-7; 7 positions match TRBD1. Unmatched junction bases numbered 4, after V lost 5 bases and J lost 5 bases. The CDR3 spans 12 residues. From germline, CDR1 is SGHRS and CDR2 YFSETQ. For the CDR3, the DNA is TGCGCCAGCAGGGGACAGAGAAACGAGCAGTACTTC. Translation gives CASRGQRNEQYF. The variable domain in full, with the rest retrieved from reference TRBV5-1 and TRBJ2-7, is KAGVTQTPRYLIKTRGQQVTLSCSPISGHRSVSWYQQTPGQGLQFLFEYFSETQRNKGNFPGRFSGRQFSNSRSEMNVSTLELGDSALYLCASRGQRNEQYFGPGTRLTVT.

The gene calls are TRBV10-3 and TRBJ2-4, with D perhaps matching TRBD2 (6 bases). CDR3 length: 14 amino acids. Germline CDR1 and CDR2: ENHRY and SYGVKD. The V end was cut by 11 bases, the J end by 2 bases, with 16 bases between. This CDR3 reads CASRVGGTKNIQYF. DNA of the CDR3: TGTGCCTCTAGGGTGGGGGGAACCAAAAACATTCAGTACTTC.

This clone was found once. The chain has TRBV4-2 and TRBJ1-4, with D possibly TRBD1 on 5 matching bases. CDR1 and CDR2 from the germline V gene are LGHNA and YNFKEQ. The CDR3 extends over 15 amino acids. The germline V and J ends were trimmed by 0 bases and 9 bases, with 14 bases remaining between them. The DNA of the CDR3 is TGTGCCAGCAGCCAAGAGGGCCTGGGGGGGAAAAAACTGTTTTTT. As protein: CASSQEGLGGKKLFF.

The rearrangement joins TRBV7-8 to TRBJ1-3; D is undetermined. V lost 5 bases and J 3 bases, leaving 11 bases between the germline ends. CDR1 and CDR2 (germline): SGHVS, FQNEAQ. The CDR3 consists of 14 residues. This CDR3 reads CASSPLGDGNTIYF. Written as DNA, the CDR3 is TGTGCCAGCAGCCCGCTCGGAGATGGAAACACCATATATTTT.

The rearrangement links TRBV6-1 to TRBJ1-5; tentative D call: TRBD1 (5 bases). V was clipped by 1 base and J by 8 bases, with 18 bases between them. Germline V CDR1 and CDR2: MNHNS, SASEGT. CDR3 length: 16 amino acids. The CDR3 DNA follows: TGTGCCAGCAGTGAAGACCCCGCAGGGCCAATCAAGCCCCAGCATTTT. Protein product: CASSEDPAGPIKPQHF.

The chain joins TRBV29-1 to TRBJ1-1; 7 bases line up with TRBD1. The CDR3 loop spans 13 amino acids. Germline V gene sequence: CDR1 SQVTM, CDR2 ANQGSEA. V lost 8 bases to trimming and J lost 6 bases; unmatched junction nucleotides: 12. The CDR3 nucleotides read TGCAGCATCAAACAGGGGTCTAACCCTGAAGCTTTCTTT. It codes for CSIKQGSNPEAFF.

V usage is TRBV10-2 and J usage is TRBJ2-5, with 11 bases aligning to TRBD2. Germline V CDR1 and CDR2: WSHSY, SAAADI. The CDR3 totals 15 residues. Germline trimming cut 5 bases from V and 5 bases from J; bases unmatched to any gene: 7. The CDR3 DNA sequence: TGCGCCAGCAGTTTACTAGCGGGAGTGGGGGAGACCCAGTACTTC. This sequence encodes CASSLLAGVGETQYF.

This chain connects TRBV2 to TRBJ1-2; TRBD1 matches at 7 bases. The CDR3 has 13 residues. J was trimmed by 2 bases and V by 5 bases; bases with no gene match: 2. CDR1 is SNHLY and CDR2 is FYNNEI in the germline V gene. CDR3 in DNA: TGTGCCAGCAGTCGGGACAGCAACTATGGCTACACCTTC. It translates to CASSRDSNYGYTF.

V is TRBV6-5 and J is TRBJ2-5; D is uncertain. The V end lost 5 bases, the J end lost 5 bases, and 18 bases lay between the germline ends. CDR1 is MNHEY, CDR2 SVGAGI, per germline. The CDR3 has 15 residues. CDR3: CASSPLSGPPETQYF. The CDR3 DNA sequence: TGTGCCAGCAGTCCCTTGTCTGGGCCCCCGGAGACCCAGTACTTC.

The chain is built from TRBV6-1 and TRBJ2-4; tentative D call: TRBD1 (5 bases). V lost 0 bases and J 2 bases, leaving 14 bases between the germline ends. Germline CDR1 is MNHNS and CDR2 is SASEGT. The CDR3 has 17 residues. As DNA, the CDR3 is TGTGCCAGCAGTGAAGCGGGTGTGGCGGACACCAAAAACATTCAGTACTTC. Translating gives CASSEAGVADTKNIQYF.

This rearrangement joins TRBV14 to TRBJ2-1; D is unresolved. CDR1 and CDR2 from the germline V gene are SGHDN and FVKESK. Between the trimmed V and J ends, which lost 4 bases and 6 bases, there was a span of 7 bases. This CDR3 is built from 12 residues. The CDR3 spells CASSPWANEQFF. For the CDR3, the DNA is TGTGCCAGCAGCCCCTGGGCCAATGAGCAGTTCTTC.

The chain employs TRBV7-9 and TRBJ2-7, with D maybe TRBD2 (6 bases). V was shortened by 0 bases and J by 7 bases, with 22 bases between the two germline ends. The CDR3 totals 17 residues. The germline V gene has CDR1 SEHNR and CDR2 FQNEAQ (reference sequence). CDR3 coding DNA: TGTGCCAGCAGCTTAGCGTTAGGACGGGGAAGGACTACGGAGCAGTACTTC. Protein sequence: CASSLALGRGRTTEQYF.

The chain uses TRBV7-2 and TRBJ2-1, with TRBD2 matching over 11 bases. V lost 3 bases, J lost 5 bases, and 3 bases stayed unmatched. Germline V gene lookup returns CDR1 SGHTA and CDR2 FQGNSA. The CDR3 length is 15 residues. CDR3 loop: CASSFILAGDNEQFF. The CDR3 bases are TGTGCCAGCAGCTTCATACTAGCGGGAGACAATGAGCAGTTCTTC. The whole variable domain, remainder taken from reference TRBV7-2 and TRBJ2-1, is GAGVSQSPSNKVTEKGKDVELRCDPISGHTALYWYRQSLGQGLEFLIYFQGNSAPDKSGLPSDRFSAERTGGSVSTLTIQRTQQEDSAVYLCASSFILAGDNEQFFGPGTRLTVL.

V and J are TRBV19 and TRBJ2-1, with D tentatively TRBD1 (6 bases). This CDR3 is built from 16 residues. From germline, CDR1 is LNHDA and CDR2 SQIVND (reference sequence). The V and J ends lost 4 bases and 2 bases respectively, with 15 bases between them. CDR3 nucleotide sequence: TGTGCCAGTAGTAGGCACTCAACAGGGACCTACAATGAGCAGTTCTTC. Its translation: CASSRHSTGTYNEQFF.

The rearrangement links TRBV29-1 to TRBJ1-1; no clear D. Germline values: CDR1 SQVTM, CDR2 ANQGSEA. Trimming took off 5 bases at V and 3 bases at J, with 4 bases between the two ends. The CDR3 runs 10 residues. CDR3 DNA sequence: TGCAGCGTTTTAGACACTGAAGCTTTCTTT. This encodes CSVLDTEAFF. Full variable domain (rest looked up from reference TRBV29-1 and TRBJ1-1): SAVISQKPSRDICQRGTSLTIQCQVDSQVTMMFWYRQQPGQSLTLIATANQGSEATYESGFVIDKFPISRPNLTFSTLTVSNMSPEDSSIYLCSVLDTEAFFGQGTRLTVV.

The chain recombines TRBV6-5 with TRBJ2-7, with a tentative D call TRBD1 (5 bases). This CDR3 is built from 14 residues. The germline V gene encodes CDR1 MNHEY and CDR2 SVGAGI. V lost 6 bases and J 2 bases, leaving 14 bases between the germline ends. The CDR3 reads CASRRQLGTYEQYF. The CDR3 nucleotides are TGTGCCAGCAGAAGACAGTTGGGCACCTACGAGCAGTACTTC.

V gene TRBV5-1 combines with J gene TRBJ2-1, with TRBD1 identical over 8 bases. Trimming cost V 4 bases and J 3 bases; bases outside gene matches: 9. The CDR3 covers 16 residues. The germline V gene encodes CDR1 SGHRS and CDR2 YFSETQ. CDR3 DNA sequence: TGCGCCAGCAGCGGAGGCGACAGGGGTAGCTACAATGAGCAGTTCTTC. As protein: CASSGGDRGSYNEQFF.

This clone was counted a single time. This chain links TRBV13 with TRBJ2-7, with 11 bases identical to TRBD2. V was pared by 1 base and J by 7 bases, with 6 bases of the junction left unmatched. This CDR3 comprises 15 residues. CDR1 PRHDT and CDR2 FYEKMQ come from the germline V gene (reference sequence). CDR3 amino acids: CASSLVAGGPGEQYF. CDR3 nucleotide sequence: TGTGCCAGCAGCTTAGTAGCGGGAGGGCCGGGGGAGCAGTACTTC. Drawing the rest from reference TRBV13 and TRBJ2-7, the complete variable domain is AAGVIQSPRHLIKEKRETATLKCYPIPRHDTVYWYQQGPGQDPQFLISFYEKMQSDKGSIPDRFSAQQFSDYHSELNMSSLELGDSALYFCASSLVAGGPGEQYFGPGTRLTVT.